The sequence of this TCR beta chain was determined in a study of beta chain features in type 1 diabetes. Study-level background: Healthy donors and patients showed comparable age, gender and cell yields. Examination of sorted cells across all samples involved approximately 100,000,000 cells. Findings of the study overall: Insertion counts at VDJ junctions were lower in type 1 diabetes patients, who also showed more deletions there. HLA effects on TCRB rearrangement stayed unresolved here. For Type 1 diabetes patients, all four CD4+ subsets carried TCRB CDR3s that were moderately but significantly shorter.

With regard to this clone: Its antigen is currently unknown.

The whole isolated RNA underwent reverse transcription, so sequencing captured expressed TCRB transcripts. Clones were sequenced by immunoSEQ multiplex PCR, and TCRdb holds only the in-frame ones, with some missing. The data show 11,000 to 15,000 clones, with roughly 60% seen just once and around 0.6% held by the top ten. This TCR derives from a woman between 18 and 29 years old with type 1 diabetes. Sequencing input: stem cell memory CD4+ T cells from blood.

The CDR3 DNA is TGTGCCATCAGTGATGGTACAGCCGATGAAAAACTGTTTTTT. Translating it yields CAISDGTADEKLFF. V is TRBV10-3 and J is TRBJ1-4; D gene ambiguous. This CDR3 spans 14 amino acids. Trimming took off 3 bases at V and 6 bases at J, with 11 bases between the two ends. Germline V gene sequence: CDR1 ENHRY, CDR2 SYGVKD.